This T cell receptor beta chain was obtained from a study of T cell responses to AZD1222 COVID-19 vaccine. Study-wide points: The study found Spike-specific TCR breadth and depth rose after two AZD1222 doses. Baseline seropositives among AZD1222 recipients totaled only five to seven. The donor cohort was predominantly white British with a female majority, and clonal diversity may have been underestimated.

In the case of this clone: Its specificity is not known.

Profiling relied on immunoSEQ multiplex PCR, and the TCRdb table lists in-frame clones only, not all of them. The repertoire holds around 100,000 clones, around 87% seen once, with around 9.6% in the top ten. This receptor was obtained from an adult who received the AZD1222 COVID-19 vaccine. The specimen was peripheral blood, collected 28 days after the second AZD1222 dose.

CDR3: CSVQKQKTMGYTF. Written as DNA, the CDR3 is TGCAGCGTTCAGAAACAGAAGACTATGGGCTACACCTTC. The V call is TRBV29-1, the J call TRBJ1-2; D remains unclear. Trimming removed 5 bases from V and 8 bases from J, with 18 bases in between. The CDR3 extends over 13 amino acids. CDR1 is SQVTM, CDR2 ANQGSEA, per germline.